This T cell receptor (beta chain) was profiled in a study of cytomegalovirus exposure and HLA in healthy donors. Study-level results: A later analysis by the authors found several of the most significant clusters apparently linked to common viral pathogens. A later analysis linked 15,000 to 20,000 TCR beta sequences to HLA alleles at 0.05 false discovery rate.

J gave up 7 bases and V 1 base, and 7 bases lay outside the gene matches. Germline V gives CDR1 SGHRS, CDR2 YFSETQ. This CDR3 is 15 amino acids long. Turning to this clone: Its antigen is undetermined.

PCR involved 60 Vbeta and 13 Jbeta primers. This table comes from immunoSEQ multiplex PCR, and its TCRdb copy is limited to in-frame clones, with some not included. This sample carries some 89,000 clones, around 81% of them seen once, and the ten largest clones take approximately 1.9%. The specimen sequenced was PBMCs. The V gene is TRBV5-1, the J gene TRBJ1-4, with 7 bases lining up with TRBD1. The sequence was obtained from a woman in her twenties or thirties in good health and CMV-seronegative. The DNA for the CDR3 is TGCGCCAGCAGCTTGCGACAGGGTAGCGGTGAAAAACTGTTTTTT. Protein: CASSLRQGSGEKLFF. The full variable domain, completed using reference TRBV5-1 and TRBJ1-4, is KAGVTQTPRYLIKTRGQQVTLSCSPISGHRSVSWYQQTPGQGLQFLFEYFSETQRNKGNFPGRFSGRQFSNSRSEMNVSTLELGDSALYLCASSLRQGSGEKLFFGSGTQLSVL.